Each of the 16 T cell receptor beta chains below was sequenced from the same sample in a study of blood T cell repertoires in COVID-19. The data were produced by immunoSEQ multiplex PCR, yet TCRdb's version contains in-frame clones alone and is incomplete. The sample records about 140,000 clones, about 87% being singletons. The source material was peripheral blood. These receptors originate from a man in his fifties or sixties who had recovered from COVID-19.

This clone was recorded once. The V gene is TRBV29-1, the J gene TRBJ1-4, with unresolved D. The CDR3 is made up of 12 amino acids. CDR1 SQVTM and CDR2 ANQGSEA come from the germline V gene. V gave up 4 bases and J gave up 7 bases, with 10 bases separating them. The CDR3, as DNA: TGCAGCGTTGTTGGGAGTGGTGAAAAACTGTTTTTT. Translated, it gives CSVVGSGEKLFF. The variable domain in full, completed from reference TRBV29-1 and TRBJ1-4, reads SAVISQKPSRDICQRGTSLTIQCQVDSQVTMMFWYRQQPGQSLTLIATANQGSEATYESGFVIDKFPISRPNLTFSTLTVSNMSPEDSSIYLCSVVGSGEKLFFGSGTQLSVL.

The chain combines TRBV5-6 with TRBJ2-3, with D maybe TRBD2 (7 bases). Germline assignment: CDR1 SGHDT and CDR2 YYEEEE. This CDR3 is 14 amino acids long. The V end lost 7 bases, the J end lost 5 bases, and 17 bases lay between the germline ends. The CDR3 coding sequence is TGTGCCAGCTCACCCGGGGGGCTGGTAGATACGCAGTATTTT. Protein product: CASSPGGLVDTQYF.

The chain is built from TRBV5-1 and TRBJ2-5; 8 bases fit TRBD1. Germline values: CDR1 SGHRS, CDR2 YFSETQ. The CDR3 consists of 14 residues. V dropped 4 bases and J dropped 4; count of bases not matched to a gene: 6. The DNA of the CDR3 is TGCGCCAGCAGCCCGCGGACAGGGAGAGAGACCCAGTACTTC. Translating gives CASSPRTGRETQYF.

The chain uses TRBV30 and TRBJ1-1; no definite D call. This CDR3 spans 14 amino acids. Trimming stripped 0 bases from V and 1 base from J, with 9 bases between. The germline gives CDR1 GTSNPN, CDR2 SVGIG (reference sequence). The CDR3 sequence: CAWSVGRGNTEAFF. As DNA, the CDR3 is TGTGCCTGGAGTGTAGGCCGGGGGAACACTGAAGCTTTCTTT.

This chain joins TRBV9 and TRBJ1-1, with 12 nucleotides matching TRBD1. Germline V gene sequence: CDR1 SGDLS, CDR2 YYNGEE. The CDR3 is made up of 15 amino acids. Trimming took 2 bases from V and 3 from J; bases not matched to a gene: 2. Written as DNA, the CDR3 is TGTGCCAGCAGCGTGGGGACAGGGGGCCACACTGAAGCTTTCTTT. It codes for CASSVGTGGHTEAFF.

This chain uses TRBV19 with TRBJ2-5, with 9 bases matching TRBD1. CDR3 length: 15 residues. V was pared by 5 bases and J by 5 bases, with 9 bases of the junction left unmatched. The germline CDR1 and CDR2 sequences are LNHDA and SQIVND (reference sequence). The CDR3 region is CASSSPGQGFETQYF. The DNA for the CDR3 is TGTGCCAGTAGTTCGCCGGGACAGGGTTTCGAGACCCAGTACTTC.

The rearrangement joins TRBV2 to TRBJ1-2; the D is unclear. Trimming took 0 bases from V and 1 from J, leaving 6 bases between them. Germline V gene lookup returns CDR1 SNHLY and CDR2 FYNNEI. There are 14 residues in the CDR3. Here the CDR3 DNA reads TGTGCCAGCAGTGAAGCGCTAGTTAACTATGGCTACACCTTC. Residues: CASSEALVNYGYTF.

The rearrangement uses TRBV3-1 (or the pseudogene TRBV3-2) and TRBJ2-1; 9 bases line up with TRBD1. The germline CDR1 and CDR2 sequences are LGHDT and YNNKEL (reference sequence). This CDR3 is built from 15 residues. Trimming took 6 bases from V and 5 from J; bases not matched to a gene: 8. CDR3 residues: CASRSGQGLNNEQFF. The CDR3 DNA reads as TGTGCCAGCAGATCCGGACAGGGGTTAAACAATGAGCAGTTCTTC.

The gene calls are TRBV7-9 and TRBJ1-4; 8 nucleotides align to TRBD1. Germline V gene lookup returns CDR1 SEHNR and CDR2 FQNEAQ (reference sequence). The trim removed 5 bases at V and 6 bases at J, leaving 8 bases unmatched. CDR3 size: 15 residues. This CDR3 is CASSLYRGADEKLFF. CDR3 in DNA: TGTGCCAGCAGCCTTTACAGGGGGGCGGATGAAAAACTGTTTTTT.

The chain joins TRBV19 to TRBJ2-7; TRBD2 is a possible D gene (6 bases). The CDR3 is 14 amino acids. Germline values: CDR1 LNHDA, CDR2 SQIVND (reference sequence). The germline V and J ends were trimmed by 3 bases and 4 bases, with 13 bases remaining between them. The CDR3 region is CASSIAVAEYEQYF. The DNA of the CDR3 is TGTGCCAGTAGTATTGCGGTAGCGGAGTACGAGCAGTACTTC.

The DNA of the CDR3 is TGTGCCAGTTCCGGGACAGGCGCCGGGGAGCTGTTTTTT. Protein: CASSGTGAGELFF. The chain is built from TRBV11-1 and TRBJ2-2, with 8 bases lining up with TRBD1. In germline, CDR1 is SGHAT, CDR2 FQDESV (reference sequence). The CDR3 is 13 residues long. V dropped 9 bases and J dropped 6; count of bases not matched to a gene: 6.

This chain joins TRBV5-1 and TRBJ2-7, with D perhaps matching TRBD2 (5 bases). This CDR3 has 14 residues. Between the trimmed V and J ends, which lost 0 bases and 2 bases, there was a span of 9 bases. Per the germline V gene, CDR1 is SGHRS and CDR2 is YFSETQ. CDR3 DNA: TGCGCCAGCAGCTTGGATCGGGGAACCTACGAGCAGTACTTC. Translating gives CASSLDRGTYEQYF.

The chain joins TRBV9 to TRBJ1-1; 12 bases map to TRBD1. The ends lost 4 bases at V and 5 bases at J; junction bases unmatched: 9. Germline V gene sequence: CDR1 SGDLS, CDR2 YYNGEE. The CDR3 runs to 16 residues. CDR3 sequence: CASSPGTGGAWTEAFF. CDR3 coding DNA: TGTGCCAGCAGCCCCGGGACAGGGGGCGCATGGACTGAAGCTTTCTTT.

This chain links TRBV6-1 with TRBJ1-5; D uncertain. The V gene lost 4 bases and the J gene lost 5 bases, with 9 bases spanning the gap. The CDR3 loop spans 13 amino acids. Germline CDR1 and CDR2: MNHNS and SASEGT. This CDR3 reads CASSVAGDQPQHF. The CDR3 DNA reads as TGTGCCAGCAGTGTAGCGGGAGATCAGCCCCAGCATTTT.

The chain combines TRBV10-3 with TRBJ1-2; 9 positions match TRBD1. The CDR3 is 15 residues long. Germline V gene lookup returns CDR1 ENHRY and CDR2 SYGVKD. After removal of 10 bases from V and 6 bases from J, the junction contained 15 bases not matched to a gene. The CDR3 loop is CATRPGQGGSHGYTF. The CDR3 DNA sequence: TGTGCCACCCGCCCGGGACAGGGTGGTTCGCATGGCTACACCTTC.

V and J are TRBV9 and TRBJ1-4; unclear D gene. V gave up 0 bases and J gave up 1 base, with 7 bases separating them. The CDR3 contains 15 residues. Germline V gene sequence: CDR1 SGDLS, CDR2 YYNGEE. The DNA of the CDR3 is TGTGCCAGCAGCGTAGACGGGGTAACTAATGAAAAACTGTTTTTT. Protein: CASSVDGVTNEKLFF.